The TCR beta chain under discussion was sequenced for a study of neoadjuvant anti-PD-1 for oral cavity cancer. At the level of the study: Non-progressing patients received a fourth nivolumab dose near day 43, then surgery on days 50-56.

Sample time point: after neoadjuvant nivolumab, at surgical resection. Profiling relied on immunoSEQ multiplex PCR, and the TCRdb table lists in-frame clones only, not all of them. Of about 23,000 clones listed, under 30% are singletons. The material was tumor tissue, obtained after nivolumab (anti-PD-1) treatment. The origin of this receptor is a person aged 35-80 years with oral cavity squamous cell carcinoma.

CDR3: CASSLGEVDEQFF. The DNA of the CDR3 is TGCGCCAGCAGCTTGGGGGAGGTCGATGAGCAGTTCTTC. V gene TRBV5-1 combines with J gene TRBJ2-1, with D perhaps TRBD2 (6 bases). Trimming shortened V by 0 bases and J by 8 bases, and 9 bases separated the two germline ends. The CDR3 has 13 amino acids. The germline CDR1 and CDR2 sequences are SGHRS and YFSETQ. Drawing the rest from reference TRBV5-1 and TRBJ2-1, the complete variable domain is KAGVTQTPRYLIKTRGQQVTLSCSPISGHRSVSWYQQTPGQGLQFLFEYFSETQRNKGNFPGRFSGRQFSNSRSEMNVSTLELGDSALYLCASSLGEVDEQFFGPGTRLTVL.